This record covers a single TCR beta chain. Its matching antigen is unknown. The PCR contained 60 Vbeta and 13 Jbeta primers. Sequenced by immunoSEQ multiplex PCR; TCRdb stores in-frame clones only, minus some. The data show around 160,000 clones, around 78% seen once. This sample stems from a study of cytomegalovirus exposure and HLA in healthy donors. Study-wide findings and caveats: Further analysis was carried out later, and it showed several of the most significant clusters appearing linked to common viral pathogens.

The origin of this receptor is a woman between 35 and 50 years old in good health and CMV-seronegative. The specimen was PBMCs.

The CDR3 DNA is TGCAGTGCTCCTGGACAGGGGACGGACACCTTC. This gives the protein CSAPGQGTDTF. The genes are TRBV20-1 and TRBJ1-2, with 9 bases that match TRBD1. Trimming cost V 5 bases and J 12 bases; bases outside gene matches: 7. The CDR3 length is 11 residues. The V gene's germline CDR1 is DFQATT and CDR2 SNEGSKA (reference sequence).